These 10 T cell receptor beta chains came from one sample sequenced in a study of regulatory T cells in long-lasting Graves disease (dated by TCRdb to the early 2020s). In light of the paper, this sample's time point label describes: newly diagnosed GD, antithyroid drugs for less than 3 months. For both TCR sequencing and RNA sequencing, RNA was extracted from PBMCs using TRIzol. Libraries were made using multiplex PCR. The reads were generated on an Illumina HiSeq 4000. CDR3 regions were amplified by Arm-PCR with iRepertoire HTBI primers to construct TCR beta libraries. TCRdb took the public reads, trimmed them with fastp at Q25, ran MiXCR for clone calling and kept in-frame beta chains. When rows share a CDR3 protein, they turn into one entry using the most common DNA and genes. This sample lists approximately 310,000 distinct CDR3 sequences; 15% to 20% were detected once. 35% to 45% of the sample is held by the ten biggest clonotypes.

The sequenced sample was peripheral blood mononuclear cells (PBMCs), obtained at new diagnosis, from a patient treated with antithyroid drugs. These receptors were collected from a female donor with Graves disease.

This chain joins TRBV6-1 and TRBJ2-4, with 7 bases fitting TRBD1. V lost 9 bases and J lost 3; bases outside the gene matches: 8. CDR1 is MNHNS, CDR2 SASEGT, per germline. The CDR3 covers 14 residues. This CDR3 is CASNTGDGKNIQYF. The CDR3 DNA reads as TGTGCCAGTAACACAGGGGATGGCAAAAACATTCAGTACTTC.

In this sample, this clonotype turned up many times. The V call is TRBV20-1, the J call TRBJ1-1; D unresolved. Per germline, CDR1 DFQATT and CDR2 SNEGSKA (reference sequence). V shed 0 bases and J shed 5 bases, with 13 bases lying between them. There are 14 residues in the CDR3. The CDR3 nucleotides read TGCAGTGCTAGAGATATGGAGGCGGGGACTGAAGCTTTCTTT. It translates to CSARDMEAGTEAFF.

This clonotype was counted ten times or more. In DNA, the CDR3 is TGTGCCAGCAGACGGGTAAATGCCAACGTCCTGACTTTC. This translates into CASRRVNANVLTF. The chain recombines TRBV28 with TRBJ2-6; D gene uncertain. Germline loops: CDR1 MDHEN, CDR2 SYDVKM. The CDR3 runs 13 residues. V lost 6 bases to trimming and J lost 7 bases, with 10 bases between them.

Comment on this clonotype: One base away lies a much larger clone, so this may be a sequencing read error. V gene TRBV5-6 combines with J gene TRBJ2-5; 13 bases are a match to TRBD2. Germline lookup yields CDR1 SGHDT and CDR2 YYEEEE. The CDR3 has 17 amino acids. Here the CDR3 reads CASSSGLAGALQETQHF. The CDR3 nucleotides are TGTGCCAGCAGCTCTGGACTAGCGGGAGCCCTACAAGAGACCCAGCACTTC.

This clonotype was observed many times. This chain links TRBV11-2 with TRBJ1-1; maybe TRBD1 (6 bases). Trimming took off 5 bases at V and 5 bases at J, with 15 bases between the two ends. CDR3 length equals 14 residues. The germline V gene has CDR1 SGHAT and CDR2 FQNNGV. The CDR3 loop reads CASSQAGALTEAFF. The CDR3 DNA follows: TGTGCCAGCAGCCAAGCAGGGGCGCTGACTGAAGCTTTCTTT.

The chain links TRBV12-3 or TRBV12-4 to TRBJ2-1; 8 bases are shared with TRBD2. V gave up 5 bases and J gave up 0 bases; unmatched junction bases: 12. CDR3 size: 18 residues. The CDR3: CASSPPGGGGSSYNEQFF. Written as DNA, the CDR3 is TGTGCCAGCAGTCCCCCGGGGGGGGGCGGGAGCTCCTACAATGAGCAGTTCTTC.

The chain is built from TRBV12-3 or TRBV12-4 and TRBJ2-7, with D maybe TRBD2 (6 bases). This CDR3 has 13 residues. Trimming took off 6 bases at V and 2 bases at J, with 11 bases between the two ends. In nucleotides, the CDR3 is TGTGCCAGCAGGGACGGGGGTGCCTACGAGCAGTACTTC. The encoded protein is CASRDGGAYEQYF.

This clonotype was observed a handful of times. This could be a read error, since a much larger clone is one nucleotide away. The chain couples TRBV11-2 to TRBJ2-3, with 7 positions matching TRBD2. From germline, CDR1 is SGHAT and CDR2 FQNNGV. The CDR3 extends over 16 amino acids. Trimming took 7 bases from V and 1 from J; bases not matched to a gene: 11. Here the CDR3 reads CASTPWKRDRTDTQYF. The CDR3 nucleotides are TGTGCCAGCACCCCGTGGAAGCGGGACCGCACAGATACGCAGTATTTT.

The rearrangement joins TRBV11-2 to TRBJ2-1; 12 bases are shared with TRBD2. This CDR3 comprises 18 residues. The germline CDR1 and CDR2 sequences are SGHAT and FQNNGV. Trimming removed 7 bases from V and 4 bases from J; junction bases left unmatched: 14. CDR3 DNA sequence: TGTGCCAGCAACCCAAAGATACCCGGACTAGCGGGATACAATGAGCAGTTCTTC. This gives the protein CASNPKIPGLAGYNEQFF.

This clonotype was counted at least ten times. This chain uses TRBV12-3 or TRBV12-4 with TRBJ1-2, with D perhaps matching TRBD1 (5 bases). The CDR3 totals 19 residues. V shed 3 bases and J shed 5 bases, with 28 bases lying between them. CDR3 bases: TGTGCCAGCAGTTTTGGCCGCCGGGGGACGGCGAACCTTCAATATGGCTACACCTTC. This encodes CASSFGRRGTANLQYGYTF.